The subject of this entry is one TCR beta chain. V was pared by 3 bases and J by 8 bases, with 16 bases between. CDR3 length: 14 residues. Looked up from germline, CDR1 is ENHRY and CDR2 is SYGVKD. The sample originates from a study of T cell changes during pregnancy in multiple sclerosis. Using immunoSEQ multiplex PCR, the repertoire was profiled, and TCRdb retains in-frame clones only, with some absent. The table lists just over 30,000 clones, approximately 88% of them singletons. The clonotype comes from a female donor with multiple sclerosis, enrolled in a pregnancy study. Sample: CD8+ T cells from peripheral blood mononuclear cells, taken in the first trimester of pregnancy. The chain couples TRBV10-3 to TRBJ1-2, with D uncertain. CDR3 sequence (DNA): TGTGCCATCAGTGACCTTACAGTTGACGACGGCTACACCTTC. This sequence encodes CAISDLTVDDGYTF.